This TCR beta chain came from a study of human T cells and chemical hapten exposure listed by TCRdb under 2021. About the study as a whole: For sensitization, 2% DPC in acetone was applied to a roughly 2 cm by roughly 2 cm area of upper inner arm skin. Patch testing was performed on the upper back with Finn chambers containing 0.01% DPC, and the patch tests were scored after 6 days according to International Contact Dermatitis Research Group standards. Libraries were pooled for sequencing, and per-sample TCR yields varied mainly because of small differences in library volumes within the pool. Alopecia areata with under or over 50% scalp involvement, alopecia totalis and alopecia universalis were represented in the patient cohort, which was mostly female. Twenty-nine alopecia patients provided blood for TCR sequencing at one to four time points (pre-sensitization, 2, 6 and 24 weeks). The study tracked peripheral blood TCR repertoire changes in vivo during primary and secondary sensitization to the hapten diphenylcyclopropenone (DPC) in alopecia patients. Throughout the study period of around 24 weeks, patients also received therapeutic DPC doses to the scalp every week. Blood samples were taken from patients before sensitization (week 0) and at 2, 6 and about 24 weeks after DPC sensitization.

Library preparation employed RACE. Reads for this sample came from a NextSeq 500. During library preparation, unique molecular identifiers were attached to individual cDNA molecules so that TCRs could be counted quantitatively and reproducibly. Each blood RNA sample was used to sequence both TCR alpha and TCR beta chains. As for the original processing: The median number of TCRs per sample was some 100,000, ranging from about 20,000 to 750,000. V, J and CDR3 annotation of the TCR reads was carried out using the Decombinator software suite. To make PS versus PT1 abundance plots, every sample was subsampled to the same number of TCRs (28,000). Expanded TCRs were defined as absent before sensitization and observed at least eight times at the 2-week time point. Using fastp at Q25 and MiXCR, TCRdb reprocessed the public reads and kept productive beta chains. Rows are unified per CDR3 protein, each entry keeping the most common DNA and genes. None of the V and J calls come from the authors' own analysis; TCRdb made them. Across this sample there are around 260,000 distinct CDR3 sequences, with about 9.4% seen only once. Clones ranked in the top ten supply 2% to 2.5% of the sample.

Beyond this particular receptor, the publication reports: After repeated subsampling, changes were observed in the strength of the expansion versus patch-test correlation and in the threshold at which the correlation became significant. Compared with pre-sensitization or healthy control sets, expanded TCRs formed significantly more large CDR3 similarity clusters, which is consistent with antigen-driven responses. Alopecia, a presumed autoimmune disease, was present in all patients, so the immune response of the patients might differ from that of healthy individuals. Patch test score was positively correlated with the number of PT1 expanded TCRs, with significance at thresholds 8, 16 and 32 but not at 4. No change with DPC sensitization was found in the number of TCRs above 1 in 1000 frequency, and no evidence of global repertoire structure alterations was found.

The time point label on this specimen signifies: pre-sensitization, week 0. The sample's treatment or condition label is to be understood as: therapeutic diphenylcyclopropenone sensitization with weekly scalp DPC. Blood at each patch-test visit was drawn before the patch test was applied. Patients were considered eligible if aged 18 to 70, diagnosed with alopecia and deemed suitable for DPC therapy, and patients were excluded if pregnant. Total RNA was extracted from unfractionated whole blood collected in Tempus Blood RNA tubes. This clonotype was seen a few times. Its antigen remains undetermined. No much larger clonotype is one base removed from it; base qualities were not supplied. From the germline V gene, CDR1 is SQVTM and CDR2 is ANQGSEA. V drops 1 base and J drops 0 bases, leaving 7 bases in between. The CDR3 runs 14 amino acids, cysteine and phenylalanine included. Of all the DNA, just the CDR3 is kept, 42 bases in frame from base 1.

This specimen was whole blood, taken in connection with sensitization to the hapten diphenylcyclopropenone (DPC). This sequence was found in a woman aged 40 to 50 with alopecia areata. Some clones in this sample may be carry-over from other donors' samples. The rearranged segments are TRBV29-1 and TRBJ2-4; matching of 6 bases hints at TRBD1 as the D gene. CDR3 protein: CSVEVRGAKNIQYF. The nucleotide sequence is given as TGCAGCGTTGAAGTCAGGGGAGCCAAAAACATTCAGTACTTC.